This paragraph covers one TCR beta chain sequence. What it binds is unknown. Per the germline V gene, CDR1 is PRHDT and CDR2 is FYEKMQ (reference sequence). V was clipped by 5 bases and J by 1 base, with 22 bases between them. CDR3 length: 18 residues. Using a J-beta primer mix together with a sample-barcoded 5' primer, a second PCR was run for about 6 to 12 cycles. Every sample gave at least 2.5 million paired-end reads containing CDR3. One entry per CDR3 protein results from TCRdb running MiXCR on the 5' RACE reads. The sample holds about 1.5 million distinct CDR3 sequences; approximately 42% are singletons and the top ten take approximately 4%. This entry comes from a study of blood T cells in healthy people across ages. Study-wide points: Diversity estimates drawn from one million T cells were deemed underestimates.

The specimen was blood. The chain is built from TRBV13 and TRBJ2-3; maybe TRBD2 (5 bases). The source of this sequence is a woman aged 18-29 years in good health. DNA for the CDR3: TGTGCCAGCAGCCCTAGGAGGATGTCCTCCTCTCGCACAGATACGCAGTATTTT. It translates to CASSPRRMSSSRTDTQYF.